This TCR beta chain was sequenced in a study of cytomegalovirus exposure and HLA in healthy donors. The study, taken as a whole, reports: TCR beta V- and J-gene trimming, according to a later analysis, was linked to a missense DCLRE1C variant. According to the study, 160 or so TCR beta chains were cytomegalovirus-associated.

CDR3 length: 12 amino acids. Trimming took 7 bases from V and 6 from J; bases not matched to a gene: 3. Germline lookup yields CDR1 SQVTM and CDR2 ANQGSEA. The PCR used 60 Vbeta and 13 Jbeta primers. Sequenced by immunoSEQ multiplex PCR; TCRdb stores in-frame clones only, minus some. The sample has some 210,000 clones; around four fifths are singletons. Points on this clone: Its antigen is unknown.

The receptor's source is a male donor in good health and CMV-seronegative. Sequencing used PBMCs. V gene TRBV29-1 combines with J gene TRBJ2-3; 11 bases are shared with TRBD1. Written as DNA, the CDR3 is TGCAGCGCCGGACAGGGGGCGGATACGCAGTATTTT. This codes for CSAGQGADTQYF.